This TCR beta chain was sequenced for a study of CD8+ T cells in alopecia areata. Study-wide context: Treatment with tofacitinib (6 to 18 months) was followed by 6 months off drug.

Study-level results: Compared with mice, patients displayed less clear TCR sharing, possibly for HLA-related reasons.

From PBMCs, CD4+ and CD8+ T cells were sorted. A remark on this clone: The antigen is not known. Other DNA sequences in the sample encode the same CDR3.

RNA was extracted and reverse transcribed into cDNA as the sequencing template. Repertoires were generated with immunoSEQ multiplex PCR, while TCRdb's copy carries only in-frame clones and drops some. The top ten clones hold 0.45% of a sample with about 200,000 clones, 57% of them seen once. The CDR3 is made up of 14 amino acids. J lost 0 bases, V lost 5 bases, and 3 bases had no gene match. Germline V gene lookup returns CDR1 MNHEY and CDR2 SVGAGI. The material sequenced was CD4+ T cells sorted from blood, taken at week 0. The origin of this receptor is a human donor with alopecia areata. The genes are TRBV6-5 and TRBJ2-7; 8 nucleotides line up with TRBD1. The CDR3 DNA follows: TGTGCCAGCAGTCGGACAGGGAGCTCCTACGAGCAGTACTTC. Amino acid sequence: CASSRTGSSYEQYF.